What follows is one TCR beta chain and its context. Amplification of TCR beta CDR3 regions was performed using RNA transcripts as template. The HTBI primer set was used in a first-round RT-PCR of the TCR CDR3. TCRdb reanalysed the multiplex PCR reads using MiXCR and keeps one entry per CDR3 protein. Of approximately 570,000 distinct CDR3 sequences in the sample, 15% to 20% are singletons; the top ten hold 45% to 50%. The data were taken from a study of T cells in Graves' hyperthyroidism and ophthalmopathy. The CDR3 extends over 15 amino acids. In germline, CDR1 is SGHVS, CDR2 FQNEAQ. The J segment lost 4 bases and the V segment lost 1 base, leaving 2 bases of the junction unmatched.

This sequence originates from a man aged 40-49 years with Graves' ophthalmopathy. The sequenced sample was blood. The chain couples TRBV7-8 to TRBJ1-5; the match to TRBD1 covers 9 bases. CDR3 sequence reads: CASSLGGQGNQPQHF. The CDR3 DNA follows: TGTGCCAGCAGCTTAGGGGGACAGGGTAATCAGCCCCAGCATTTT.